This T cell receptor (beta chain) emerged from a study of shared clonotypes between healthy human individuals. Germline CDR1 ENHRY, CDR2 SYGVKD. There are 13 residues in the CDR3. V lost 8 bases to trimming and J lost 9 bases, with 17 bases between them. The protocol was immunoSEQ multiplex PCR, while the TCRdb copy is restricted to in-frame clones and leaves out a portion. Among approximately 700,000 clones listed, around 73% were seen once. Sequenced input: memory CD4+ T cells sorted from blood. Subset: CD45RA-negative fraction. The chain employs TRBV10-3 and TRBJ1-5, with D perhaps matching TRBD1 (6 bases). This TCR was sampled from a woman aged 25-40 years in good health. The CDR3 nucleotides read TGTGCCATCGGGTCAGGGGAGGCTCGGCCCCAGCATTTT. It encodes CAIGSGEARPQHF.